The present T cell receptor beta chain was sequenced within a study of cytotoxic CD8 clonotypes in ibrutinib-treated CLL. TCRdb's copy holds only in-frame clones and misses some; the assay was immunoSEQ multiplex PCR. The sample records fewer than 400,000 clones, 67% being singletons. General study results and limits: Sustained-remission patients were sampled at different times than progressing patients were. Clonality increased at ibrutinib response and stayed stable in sustained remission. At progression, however, it fell back toward baseline. Public clonotypes, found uncommonly, either contracted or stayed stable on treatment.

This clone appeared once. Its specificity is not known. The germline CDR1 and CDR2 sequences are SGDLS and YYNGEE. This CDR3 comprises 20 residues. The V segment lost 0 bases and the J segment 2 bases; nucleotides outside the gene matches: 16. PBMCs were cryopreserved, and about 1.8 micrograms of genomic DNA from them went into TCR beta libraries. This receptor was obtained from a human donor with chronic lymphocytic leukemia. Sample: PBMCs, taken after 36 months of ibrutinib treatment. The rearrangement joins TRBV9 to TRBJ2-3; TRBD2 agrees at 9 bases. Written as DNA, the CDR3 is TGTGCCAGCAGCGTAGGTCTAGCGGGATTCCTTGGGGAGCCCACAGATACGCAGTATTTT. This encodes CASSVGLAGFLGEPTDTQYF.